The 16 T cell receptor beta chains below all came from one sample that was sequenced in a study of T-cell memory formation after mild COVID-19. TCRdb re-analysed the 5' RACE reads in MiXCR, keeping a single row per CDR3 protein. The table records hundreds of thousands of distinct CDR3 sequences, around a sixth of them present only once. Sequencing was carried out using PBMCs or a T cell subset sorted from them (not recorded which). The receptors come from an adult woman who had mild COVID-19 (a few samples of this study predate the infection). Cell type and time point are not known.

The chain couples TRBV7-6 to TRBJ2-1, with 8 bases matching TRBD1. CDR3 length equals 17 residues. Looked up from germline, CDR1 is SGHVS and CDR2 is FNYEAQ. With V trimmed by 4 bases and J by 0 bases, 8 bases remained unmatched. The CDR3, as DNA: TGTGCCAGCAGCTCTGATCCGGGACAGGCCTCCTACAATGAGCAGTTCTTC. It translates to CASSSDPGQASYNEQFF.

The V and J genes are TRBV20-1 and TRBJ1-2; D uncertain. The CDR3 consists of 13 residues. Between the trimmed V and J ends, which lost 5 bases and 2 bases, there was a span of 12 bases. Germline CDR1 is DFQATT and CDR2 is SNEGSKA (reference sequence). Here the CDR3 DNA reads TGCAGTGCTCCCAGGACGGCGAACTATGGCTACACCTTC. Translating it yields CSAPRTANYGYTF.

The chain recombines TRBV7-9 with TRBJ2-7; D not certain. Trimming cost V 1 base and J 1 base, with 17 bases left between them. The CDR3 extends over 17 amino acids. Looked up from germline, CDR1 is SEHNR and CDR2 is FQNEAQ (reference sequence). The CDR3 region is CASSLVGAGFASYEQYF. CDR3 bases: TGTGCCAGCAGCTTAGTAGGTGCAGGCTTCGCTTCCTACGAGCAGTACTTC. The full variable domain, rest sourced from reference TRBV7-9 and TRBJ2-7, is DTGVSQNPRHKITKRGQNVTFRCDPISEHNRLYWYRQTLGQGPEFLTYFQNEAQLEKSRLLSDRFSAERPKGSFSTLEIQRTEQGDSAMYLCASSLVGAGFASYEQYFGPGTRLTVT.

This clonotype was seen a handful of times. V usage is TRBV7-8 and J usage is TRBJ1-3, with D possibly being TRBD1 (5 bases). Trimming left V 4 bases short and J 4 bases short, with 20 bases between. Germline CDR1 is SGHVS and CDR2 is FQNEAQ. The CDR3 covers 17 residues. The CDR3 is CASSSGAGPIWGNTIYF. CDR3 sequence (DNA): TGTGCCAGCAGCTCCGGGGCGGGCCCAATCTGGGGAAACACCATATATTTT.

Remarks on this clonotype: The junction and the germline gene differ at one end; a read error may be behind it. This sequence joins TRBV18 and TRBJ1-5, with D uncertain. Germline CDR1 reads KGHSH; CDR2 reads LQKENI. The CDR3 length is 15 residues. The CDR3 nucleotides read TGTGCCAGCTCACCACAATGGGAGGGCAACCAGCCCCAGCATTTT. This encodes CASSPQWEGNQPQHF.

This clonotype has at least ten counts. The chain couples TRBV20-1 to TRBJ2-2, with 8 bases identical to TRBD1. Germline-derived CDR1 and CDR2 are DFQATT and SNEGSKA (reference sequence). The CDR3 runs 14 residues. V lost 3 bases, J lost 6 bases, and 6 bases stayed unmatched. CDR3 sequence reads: CSASKAGGAGELFF. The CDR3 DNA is TGCAGTGCTAGCAAGGCAGGGGGCGCCGGGGAGCTGTTTTTT.

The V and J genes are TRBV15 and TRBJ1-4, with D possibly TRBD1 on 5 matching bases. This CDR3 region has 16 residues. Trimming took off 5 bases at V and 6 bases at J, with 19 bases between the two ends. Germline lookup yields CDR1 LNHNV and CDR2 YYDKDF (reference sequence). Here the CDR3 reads CATSYGPGGSDEKLFF. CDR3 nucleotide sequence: TGTGCCACCAGCTACGGTCCGGGGGGATCAGATGAAAAACTGTTTTTT.

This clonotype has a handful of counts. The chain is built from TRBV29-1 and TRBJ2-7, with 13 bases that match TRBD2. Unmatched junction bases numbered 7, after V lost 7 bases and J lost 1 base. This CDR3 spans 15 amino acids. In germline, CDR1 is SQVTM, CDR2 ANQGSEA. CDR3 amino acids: CSASLGLAGSYEQYF. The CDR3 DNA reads TGCAGCGCCAGCCTGGGACTAGCGGGGTCCTACGAGCAGTACTTC.

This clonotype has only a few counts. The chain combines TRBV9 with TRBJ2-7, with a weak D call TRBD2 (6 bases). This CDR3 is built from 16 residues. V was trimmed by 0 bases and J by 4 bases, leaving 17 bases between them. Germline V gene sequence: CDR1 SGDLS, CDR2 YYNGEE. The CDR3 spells CASSVGRGSGAYEQYF. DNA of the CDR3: TGTGCCAGCAGCGTAGGGAGGGGTAGCGGTGCTTACGAGCAGTACTTC.

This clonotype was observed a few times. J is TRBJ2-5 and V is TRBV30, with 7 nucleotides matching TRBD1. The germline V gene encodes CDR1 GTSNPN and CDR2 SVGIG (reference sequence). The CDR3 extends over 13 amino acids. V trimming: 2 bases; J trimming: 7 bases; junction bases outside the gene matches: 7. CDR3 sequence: CAWSHTGAGTQYF. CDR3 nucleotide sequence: TGTGCCTGGAGTCACACAGGGGCCGGGACCCAGTACTTC.

Here the CDR3 DNA reads TGTGCCAGCAGCCCACCACTGCGGGGGAATGCGGAGACCCAGTACTTC. Translating gives CASSPPLRGNAETQYF. The rearrangement links TRBV3-1 to TRBJ2-5; 7 bases line up with TRBD2. The CDR3 sequence is 16 residues long. Germline assignment: CDR1 LGHDT and CDR2 YNNKEL (reference sequence). V was clipped by 4 bases and J by 5 bases; unmatched bases: 13.

The CDR3 nucleotides are TGCAGCGTTGCAGGGCAGGAGGGAATGAGTCGAGCTTTCTTT. It codes for CSVAGQEGMSRAFF. J is TRBJ1-1 and V is TRBV29-1; D possibly corresponds to TRBD1 (5 bases). Germline CDR1 is SQVTM and CDR2 is ANQGSEA. V was shortened by 4 bases and J by 10 bases, with 22 bases between the two germline ends. The CDR3 extends over 14 amino acids.

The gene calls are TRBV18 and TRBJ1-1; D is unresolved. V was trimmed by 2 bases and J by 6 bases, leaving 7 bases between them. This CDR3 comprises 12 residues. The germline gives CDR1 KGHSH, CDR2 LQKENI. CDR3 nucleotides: TGTGCCAGCTCACCATCGGGAGCTGAAGCTTTCTTT. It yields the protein CASSPSGAEAFF.

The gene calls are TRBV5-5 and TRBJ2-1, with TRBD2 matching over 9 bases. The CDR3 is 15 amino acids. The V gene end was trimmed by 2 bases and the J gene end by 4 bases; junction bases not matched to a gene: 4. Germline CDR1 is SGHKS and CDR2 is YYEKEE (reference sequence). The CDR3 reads CASSFGAGGYNEQFF. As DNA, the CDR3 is TGTGCCAGCAGCTTCGGAGCGGGAGGTTACAATGAGCAGTTCTTC.

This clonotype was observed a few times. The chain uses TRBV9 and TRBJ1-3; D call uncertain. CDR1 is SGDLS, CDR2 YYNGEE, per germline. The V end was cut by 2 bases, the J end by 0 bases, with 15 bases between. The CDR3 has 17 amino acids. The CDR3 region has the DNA TGTGCCAGCAGCGTGGCGGGGTCCGATGTCTCTGGAAACACCATATATTTT. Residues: CASSVAGSDVSGNTIYF.

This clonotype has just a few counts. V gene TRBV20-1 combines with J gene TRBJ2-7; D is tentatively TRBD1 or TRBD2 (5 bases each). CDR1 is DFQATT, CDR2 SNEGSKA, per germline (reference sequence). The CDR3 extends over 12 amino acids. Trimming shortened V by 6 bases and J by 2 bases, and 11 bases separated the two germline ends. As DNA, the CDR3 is TGCAGTGCCGCAAGAGGGGCCTACGAGCAGTACTTC. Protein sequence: CSAARGAYEQYF.